Detailed here is one T cell receptor beta chain. The entry originates in a study of blood T cells in healthy people across ages. A second roughly 6 to 11 cycle PCR used barcoded and J-beta primers. Carrying 12 random nucleotides, a template-switch adaptor labeled each individual cDNA molecule. TCRdb used MiXCR to reprocess the 5' RACE reads, holding one entry per CDR3 protein. Altogether approximately 800,000 distinct CDR3 sequences are present, roughly 25% being singletons, with the ten largest covering under 4%. This CDR3 spans 16 amino acids. V lost 5 bases to trimming and J lost 0 bases, with 13 bases between them. CDR1 is SGHDN and CDR2 is FVKESK in the germline V gene. This sample also appeared in a second study, on T cells of mothers and their children. This second study notes: Mothers yielded over 8.5 million CDR3 reads, children some 2.8 million each. Normalized overlap was always slightly, never significantly, higher in related than unrelated mother-child pairs.

Sequenced: blood. J is TRBJ1-4 and V is TRBV14, with no clear D. This TCR was recovered from a boy under 18 in good health. The CDR3 is CASSYRTDATNEKLFF. DNA for the CDR3: TGTGCCAGCAGCTACAGAACGGATGCAACTAATGAAAAACTGTTTTTT.